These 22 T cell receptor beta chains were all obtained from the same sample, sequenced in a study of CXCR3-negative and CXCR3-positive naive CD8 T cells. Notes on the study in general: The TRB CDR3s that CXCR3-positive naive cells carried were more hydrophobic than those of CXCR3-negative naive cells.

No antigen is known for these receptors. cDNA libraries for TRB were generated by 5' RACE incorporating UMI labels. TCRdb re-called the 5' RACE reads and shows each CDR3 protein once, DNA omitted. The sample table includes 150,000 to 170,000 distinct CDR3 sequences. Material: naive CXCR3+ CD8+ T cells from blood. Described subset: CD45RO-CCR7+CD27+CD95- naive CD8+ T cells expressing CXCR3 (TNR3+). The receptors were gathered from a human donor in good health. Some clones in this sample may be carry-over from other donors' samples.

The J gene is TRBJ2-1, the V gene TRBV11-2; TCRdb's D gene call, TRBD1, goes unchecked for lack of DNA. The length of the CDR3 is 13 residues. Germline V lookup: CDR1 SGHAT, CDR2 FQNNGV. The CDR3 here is CASILTGNNEQFF.

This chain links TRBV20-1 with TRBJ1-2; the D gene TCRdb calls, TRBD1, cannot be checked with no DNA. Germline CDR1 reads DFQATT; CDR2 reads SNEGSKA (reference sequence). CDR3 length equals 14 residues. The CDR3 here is CSARVPGASYGYTF.

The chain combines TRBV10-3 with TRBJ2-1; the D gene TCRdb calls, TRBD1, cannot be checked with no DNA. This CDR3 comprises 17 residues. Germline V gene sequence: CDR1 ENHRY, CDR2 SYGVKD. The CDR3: CAISSLPPRDPYNEQFF.

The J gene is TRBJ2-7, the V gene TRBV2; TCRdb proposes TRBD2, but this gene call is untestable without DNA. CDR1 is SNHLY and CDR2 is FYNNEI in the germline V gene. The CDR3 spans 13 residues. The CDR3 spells CANFRPNSYEQYF. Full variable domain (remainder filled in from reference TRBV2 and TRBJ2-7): EPEVTQTPSHQVTQMGQEVILRCVPISNHLYFYWYRQILGQKVEFLVSFYNNEISEKSEIFDDQFSVERPDGSNFTLKIRSTKLEDSAMYFCANFRPNSYEQYFGPGTRLTVT.

The CDR3 spells CASSQTNQETQYF. This chain uses TRBV4-1 with TRBJ2-5. CDR1 and CDR2 from the germline V gene are MGHRA and YSYEKL. The length of the CDR3 is 13 residues.

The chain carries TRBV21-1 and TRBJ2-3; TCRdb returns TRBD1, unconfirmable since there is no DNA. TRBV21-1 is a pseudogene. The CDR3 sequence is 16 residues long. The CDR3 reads CASSNYPGGVIDTQYF.

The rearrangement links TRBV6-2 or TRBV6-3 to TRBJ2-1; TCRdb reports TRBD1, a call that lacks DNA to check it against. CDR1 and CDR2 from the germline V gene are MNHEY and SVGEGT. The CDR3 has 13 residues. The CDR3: CASSWTEYNEQFF.

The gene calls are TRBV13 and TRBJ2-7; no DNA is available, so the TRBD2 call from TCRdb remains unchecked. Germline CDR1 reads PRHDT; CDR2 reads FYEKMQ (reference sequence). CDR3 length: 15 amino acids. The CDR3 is CASSLAGGPWDEQYF.

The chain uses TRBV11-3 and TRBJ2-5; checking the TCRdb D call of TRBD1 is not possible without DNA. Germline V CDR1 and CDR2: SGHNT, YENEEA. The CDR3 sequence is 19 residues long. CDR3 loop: CASSLYGVKGDRDSETQYF.

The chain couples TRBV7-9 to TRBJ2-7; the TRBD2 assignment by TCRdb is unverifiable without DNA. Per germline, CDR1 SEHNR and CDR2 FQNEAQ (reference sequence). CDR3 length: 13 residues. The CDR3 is CASSPGPTYEQYF.

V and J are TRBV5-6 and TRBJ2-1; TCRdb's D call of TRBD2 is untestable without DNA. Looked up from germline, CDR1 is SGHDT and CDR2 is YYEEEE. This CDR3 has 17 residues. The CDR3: CASSLPLAHSSYNEQFF.

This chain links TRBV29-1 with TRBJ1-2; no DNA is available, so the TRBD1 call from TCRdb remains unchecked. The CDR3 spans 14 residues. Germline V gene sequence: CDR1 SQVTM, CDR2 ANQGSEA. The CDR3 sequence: CSVEDEGENYGYTF.

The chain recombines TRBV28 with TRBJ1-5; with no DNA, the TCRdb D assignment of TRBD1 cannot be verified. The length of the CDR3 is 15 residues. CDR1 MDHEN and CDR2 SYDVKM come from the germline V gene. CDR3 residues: CASSPPGTWNQPQHF.

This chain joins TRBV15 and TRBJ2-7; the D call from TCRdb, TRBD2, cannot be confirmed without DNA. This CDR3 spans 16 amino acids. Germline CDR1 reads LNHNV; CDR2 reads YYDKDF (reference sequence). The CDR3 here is CATSSHPRLALYEQYF.

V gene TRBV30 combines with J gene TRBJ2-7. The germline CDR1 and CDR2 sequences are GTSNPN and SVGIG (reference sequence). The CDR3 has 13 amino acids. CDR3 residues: CAWSWGSSYEQYF.

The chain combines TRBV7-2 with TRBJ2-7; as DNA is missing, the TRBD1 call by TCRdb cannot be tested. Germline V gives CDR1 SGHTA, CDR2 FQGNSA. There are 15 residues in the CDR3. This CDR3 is CASSFGQTGGYEQYF.

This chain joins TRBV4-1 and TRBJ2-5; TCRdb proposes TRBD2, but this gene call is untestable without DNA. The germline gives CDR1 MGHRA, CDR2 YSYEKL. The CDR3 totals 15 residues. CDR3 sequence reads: CASSQVSGGGETQYF.

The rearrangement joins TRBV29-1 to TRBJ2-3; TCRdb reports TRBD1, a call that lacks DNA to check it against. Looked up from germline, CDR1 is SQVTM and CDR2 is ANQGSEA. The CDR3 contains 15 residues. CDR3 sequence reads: CSVEAPDRATDTQYF.

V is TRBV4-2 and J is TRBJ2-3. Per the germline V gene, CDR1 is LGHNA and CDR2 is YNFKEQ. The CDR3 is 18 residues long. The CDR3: CASSQESRTGSYTDTQYF.

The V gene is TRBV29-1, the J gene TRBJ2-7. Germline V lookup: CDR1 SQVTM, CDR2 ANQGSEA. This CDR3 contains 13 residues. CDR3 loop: CSVEDTEPYEQYF.

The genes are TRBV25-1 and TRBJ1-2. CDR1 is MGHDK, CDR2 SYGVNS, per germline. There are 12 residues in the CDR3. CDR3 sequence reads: CASSQTTYGYTF.

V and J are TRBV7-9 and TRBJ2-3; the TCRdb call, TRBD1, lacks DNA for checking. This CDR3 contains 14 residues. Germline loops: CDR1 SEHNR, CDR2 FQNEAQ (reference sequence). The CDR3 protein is CASSLRGLADTQYF.